This T cell receptor (beta chain) was identified during a study of radiation and T cells in renal cell carcinoma. Profiling relied on immunoSEQ multiplex PCR, and the TCRdb table lists in-frame clones only, not all of them. Of approximately 120,000 clones listed, roughly four fifths are singletons. This clone was counted only a few times. Germline values: CDR1 SGHDN, CDR2 FVKESK. The CDR3 has 15 amino acids. Trimming stripped 0 bases from V and 5 bases from J, with 13 bases between. As to time point: baseline pretreatment blood. The treatment was: 15 Gy SBRT to primary tumor, nephrectomy 4 weeks later.

The sequence was obtained from a woman aged 55-69 years with renal cell carcinoma. The specimen comprised blood, sampled from a patient whose treatment included radiotherapy and nephrectomy. The chain carries TRBV14 and TRBJ1-2; tentative D call: TRBD1 (6 bases). The CDR3 reads CASSQEGGQTYGYTF. The DNA of the CDR3 is TGTGCCAGCAGCCAAGAGGGAGGACAGACTTATGGCTACACCTTC.